This T cell receptor (beta chain) came from a study of blood T cell repertoires in COVID-19. Patients at the Seattle site were enrolled during active infection and followed longitudinally. The germline V gene encodes CDR1 SGHDT and CDR2 YYEEEE. The ends were cut back, 0 bases at V and 1 base at J, with 11 bases in the middle. The CDR3 runs 15 residues. Only in-frame clones appear in the TCRdb table, and some are missing; sequencing was by immunoSEQ multiplex PCR. Seen here are approximately 200,000 clones, less than 85% observed once, and the top ten hold over 6.5%. Sequencing was done on a sample of peripheral blood. The V and J genes are TRBV5-6 and TRBJ2-7; possible D gene TRBD1, 6 bases. The sequence was obtained from a woman aged 80 or over with COVID-19, enrolled during active disease. The CDR3 sequence is CASSLVQGMSYEQYF. As DNA, the CDR3 is TGTGCCAGCAGCTTGGTGCAGGGGATGTCCTACGAGCAGTACTTC.